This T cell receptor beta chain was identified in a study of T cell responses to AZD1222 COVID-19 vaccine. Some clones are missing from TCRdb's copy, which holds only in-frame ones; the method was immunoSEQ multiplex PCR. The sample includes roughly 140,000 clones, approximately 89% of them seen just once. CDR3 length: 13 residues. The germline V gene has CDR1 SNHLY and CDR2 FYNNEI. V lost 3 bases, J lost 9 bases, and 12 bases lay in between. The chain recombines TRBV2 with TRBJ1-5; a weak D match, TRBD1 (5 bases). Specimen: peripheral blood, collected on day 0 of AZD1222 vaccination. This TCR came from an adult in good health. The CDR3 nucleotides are TGTGCCAGCAGTGATTGGGAAAGGGGGCCCCAGCATTTT. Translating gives CASSDWERGPQHF.